These 16 T cell receptor beta chains came from one sample sequenced in a study of T cells in Graves' hyperthyroidism and ophthalmopathy. TCR beta CDR3 region amplification was performed from RNA transcripts. HTBI primers were used for first-round RT-PCR of the TCR CDR3. TCRdb re-analysed the multiplex PCR reads in MiXCR, keeping a single row per CDR3 protein. The sample records under 350,000 distinct CDR3 sequences, less than 30% being singletons. Sequencing used blood. These receptors all stem from a man aged 40-50 years with Graves' hyperthyroidism that later progressed to Graves' ophthalmopathy.

This clonotype was found many times. This chain uses TRBV6-1 with TRBJ1-1; the D gene is possibly TRBD1 (5 bases). V gave up 10 bases and J gave up 8 bases, with 20 bases separating them. Germline V gives CDR1 MNHNS, CDR2 SASEGT. The CDR3 spans 13 residues. The CDR3 spells CATGQGRSSEAFF. CDR3 sequence (DNA): TGTGCCACCGGTCAGGGCCGCTCTTCGGAAGCTTTCTTT.

The rearrangement joins TRBV28 to TRBJ2-7; 7 nucleotides match TRBD2. This CDR3 has 16 residues. The germline V gene encodes CDR1 MDHEN and CDR2 SYDVKM. After removal of 1 base from V and 6 bases from J, the junction contained 12 bases not matched to a gene. The CDR3 reads CASSLFPAGRSGEQYF. CDR3 nucleotides: TGTGCCAGCAGTTTATTTCCAGCGGGAAGATCGGGCGAGCAGTACTTC.

This clonotype came up many times. This chain connects TRBV7-2 to TRBJ2-2; TRBD2 might be the D (5 bases). V lost 5 bases and J 12 bases, leaving 25 bases between the germline ends. The CDR3 totals 16 residues. Germline V gene data show CDR1 as SGHTA and CDR2 as FQGNSA. The DNA of the CDR3 is TGTGCCAGCAGCACCTTCACGGGGATTGATGAGGTGAAGCTGTTTTTT. Encoded protein: CASSTFTGIDEVKLFF.

This clonotype was seen at least ten times. The CDR3 is CASSKGQGTNTGELFF. The DNA of the CDR3 is TGTGCCAGCAGTAAGGGACAGGGGACGAACACCGGGGAGCTGTTTTTT. The chain combines TRBV12-3 or TRBV12-4 with TRBJ2-2, with 10 bases fitting TRBD1. V shed 5 bases, J shed 0 bases, and the junction held 3 bases outside the gene matches. The CDR3 sequence is 16 residues long.

This clonotype was counted a few times. The chain is built from TRBV6-5 and TRBJ2-5; D not resolved. CDR3 length equals 15 residues. Germline V lookup: CDR1 MNHEY, CDR2 SVGAGI. V was clipped by 2 bases and J by 4 bases, with 14 bases between them. The CDR3 loop is CASSYDGVGPETQYF. CDR3 DNA: TGTGCCAGCAGTTACGATGGGGTTGGGCCAGAGACCCAGTACTTC.

The rearrangement joins TRBV28 to TRBJ2-5, with 7 bases matching TRBD2. The CDR3 length is 10 residues. Germline lookup yields CDR1 MDHEN and CDR2 SYDVKM. The CDR3 bases are TGTGCGGCGGGAGATGGGACCCAGTACTTC. Translation: CAAGDGTQYF.

The chain combines TRBV9 with TRBJ2-5, with 7 nucleotides matching TRBD1. The CDR3 totals 17 residues. CDR1 is SGDLS and CDR2 is YYNGEE in the germline V gene. Trimming took 2 bases from V and 2 from J; bases not matched to a gene: 12. The CDR3 here is CASSVGLGQGEQETQYF. CDR3 nucleotide sequence: TGTGCCAGCAGCGTTGGCTTGGGGCAGGGGGAGCAAGAGACCCAGTACTTC. The complete variable domain, with remaining parts taken from reference TRBV9 and TRBJ2-5, reads DSGVTQTPKHLITATGQRVTLRCSPRSGDLSVYWYQQSLDQGLQFLIQYYNGEERAKGNILERFSAQQFPDLHSELNLSSLELGDSALYFCASSVGLGQGEQETQYFGPGTRLLVL.

The chain uses TRBV6-1 and TRBJ2-5; a possible D gene is TRBD2 (6 bases). The CDR3 is 14 residues long. The V end was cut by 1 base, the J end by 7 bases, with 13 bases between. The germline V gene encodes CDR1 MNHNS and CDR2 SASEGT. CDR3 sequence reads: CASSEVGGFGTQYF. The CDR3, as DNA: TGTGCCAGCAGTGAAGTGGGGGGTTTTGGGACCCAGTACTTC.

The chain combines TRBV6-1 with TRBJ2-5; D possibly corresponds to TRBD2 (5 bases). CDR3 length equals 13 residues. Trimming left V 8 bases short and J 5 bases short, with 15 bases between. Germline CDR1 is MNHNS and CDR2 is SASEGT. Here the CDR3 DNA reads TGTGCCAGCCGAGGGCCCGGAATGGAGACCCAGTACTTC. Its protein is CASRGPGMETQYF.

This clonotype was recorded at least ten times. The J gene is TRBJ2-7, the V gene TRBV12-3 or TRBV12-4, with 8 bases identical to TRBD2. The CDR3 length is 15 residues. The V gene end was trimmed by 1 base and the J gene end by 7 bases; junction bases not matched to a gene: 9. CDR3 residues: CASSLELAVSGEQYF. The CDR3 DNA follows: TGTGCCAGCAGTTTAGAACTAGCGGTATCTGGAGAGCAGTACTTC.

This clonotype occurred many times. An end of the junction differs from the germline gene, which may be a read error. The chain couples TRBV9 to TRBJ1-3; D perhaps matches TRBD1 (5 bases). Germline assignment: CDR1 SGDLS and CDR2 YYNGEE. The CDR3 length is 16 residues. For the CDR3, the DNA is TGTGCCAGCGGGGGGGACCGGACAACCTCTGGAAACACCATTTATTTT. Translation: CASGGDRTTSGNTIYF.

This clonotype came up many times. The gene calls are TRBV20-1 and TRBJ2-5, with D maybe TRBD1 (5 bases). Germline-derived CDR1 and CDR2 are DFQATT and SNEGSKA (reference sequence). This CDR3 is 13 amino acids long. V was pared by 7 bases and J by 4 bases, with 16 bases between. DNA for the CDR3: TGCAGTGTCCCCAAAGGGGATTCAGAGACCCAGTACTTC. Residues: CSVPKGDSETQYF.

This clonotype came up many times. This chain links TRBV12-3 or TRBV12-4 with TRBJ2-5; 8 nucleotides agree with TRBD1. V dropped 5 bases and J dropped 6; count of bases not matched to a gene: 8. CDR3 length: 14 amino acids. The CDR3 DNA sequence: TGTGCCAGCAGTGGAAGGACAGGGTGGAAGACCCAGTACTTC. Translating it yields CASSGRTGWKTQYF.

The genes are TRBV7-2 and TRBJ2-5; D is possibly TRBD2 (7 bases). Per the germline V gene, CDR1 is SGHTA and CDR2 is FQGNSA. V dropped 2 bases and J dropped 5 bases, with 15 bases sitting between them. This CDR3 spans 15 amino acids. CDR3 DNA sequence: TGTGCCAGCAGCTTATCGGGGGGCTGGGAGGAGACCCAGTACTTC. It codes for CASSLSGGWEETQYF.

This clonotype was seen at least ten times. This chain uses TRBV5-1 with TRBJ2-7; D tentatively reads TRBD1 or TRBD2 (5 bases each). Trimming took off 3 bases at V and 4 bases at J, with 11 bases between the two ends. Germline assignment: CDR1 SGHRS and CDR2 YFSETQ. This CDR3 spans 13 amino acids. As DNA, the CDR3 is TGCGCCAGCAGCTGGGGGAAGAGTTACGAGCAGTACTTC. This gives the protein CASSWGKSYEQYF. Based on the CDR3 plus reference TRBV5-1 and TRBJ2-7, the full variable domain is KAGVTQTPRYLIKTRGQQVTLSCSPISGHRSVSWYQQTPGQGLQFLFEYFSETQRNKGNFPGRFSGRQFSNSRSEMNVSTLELGDSALYLCASSWGKSYEQYFGPGTRLTVT.

This clonotype was counted at least ten times. This chain uses TRBV29-1 with TRBJ1-5; no definite D call. The CDR3 sequence is 11 residues long. CDR1 is SQVTM and CDR2 is ANQGSEA in the germline V gene. V was trimmed by 4 bases and J by 7 bases, leaving 8 bases between them. CDR3 sequence: CSVGDGQPQHF. The CDR3 coding sequence is TGCAGCGTTGGTGATGGCCAGCCCCAGCATTTT.